This T cell receptor (beta chain) originates from a study of glioma-infiltrating T cells after dendritic cell vaccination. Study at large: Glioblastoma patients came from Phase I and II dendritic cell vaccination trials. The study's findings and limits: Complete blood and tumor specimen sets were limited to few patients. Longer survival after dendritic cell vaccination followed higher pretreatment TIL content.

This CDR3 contains 16 residues. V lost 4 bases and J lost 5; bases outside the gene matches: 9. Germline CDR1 is SGHRS and CDR2 is YFSETQ. Notes on this clone: The antigen is unknown.

The primer mix had 60 V beta and 13 J beta primers. This table comes from immunoSEQ multiplex PCR, and its TCRdb copy is limited to in-frame clones, with some not included. The table includes about 73,000 clones, around 80% detected once. The input for sequencing was blood, taken before dendritic cell vaccination. The V gene is TRBV5-1, the J gene TRBJ1-4, with 9 bases aligning to TRBD1. This receptor was identified in a human donor with glioblastoma. CDR3 nucleotide sequence: TGCGCCAGCAGCGAAACACCCGGGACAGGGAATGAAAAACTGTTTTTT. This translates into CASSETPGTGNEKLFF.